This paragraph covers one TCR beta chain sequence. TCRdb re-called the 5' RACE reads through MiXCR, storing one row per CDR3 protein. The repertoire consists of about 520,000 distinct CDR3 sequences, with 22% occurring once and the leading ten covering roughly 0.9%. This sample is drawn from a study of identical twins. Germline V gene lookup returns CDR1 DFQATT and CDR2 SNEGSKA (reference sequence). V was shortened by 6 bases and J by 2 bases, with 14 bases between the two germline ends. The CDR3 contains 14 residues. In addition, the sample was reused for a study of T cells expressing NK-cell markers. Per that study: Several of the donors also had these clonotypes leading their CD3+CD56-NKG2C+ fraction.

Sequencing input: CD4+ T cells sorted from blood. V gene TRBV20-1 combines with J gene TRBJ2-1, with D perhaps matching TRBD1 (5 bases). The sequence derives from a woman under 30 in good health. The CDR3 bases are TGCAGTGCGTCCCCGGCAGGGACCTACAATGAGCAGTTCTTC. It encodes CSASPAGTYNEQFF.